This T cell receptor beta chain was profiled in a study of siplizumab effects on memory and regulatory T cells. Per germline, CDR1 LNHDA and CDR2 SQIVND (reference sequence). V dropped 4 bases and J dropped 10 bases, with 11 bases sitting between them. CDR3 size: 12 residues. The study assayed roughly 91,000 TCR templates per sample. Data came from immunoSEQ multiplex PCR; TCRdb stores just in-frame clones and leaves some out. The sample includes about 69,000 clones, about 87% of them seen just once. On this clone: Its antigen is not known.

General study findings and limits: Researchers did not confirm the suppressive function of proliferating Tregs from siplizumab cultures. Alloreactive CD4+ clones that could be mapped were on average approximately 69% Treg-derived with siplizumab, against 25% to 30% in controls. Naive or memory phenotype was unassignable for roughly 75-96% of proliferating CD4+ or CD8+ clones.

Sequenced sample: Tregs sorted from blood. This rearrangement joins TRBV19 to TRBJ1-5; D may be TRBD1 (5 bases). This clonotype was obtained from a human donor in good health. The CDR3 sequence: CASSRGGLPQHF. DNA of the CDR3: TGTGCCAGTAGTAGGGGGGGTCTACCCCAGCATTTT.